These T cell receptor beta chains were read from a single sample in a study of early T cells in non-severe SARS-CoV-2 infection. TCRdb reprocessed the 5' RACE reads via MiXCR and lists one record per CDR3 protein. The profile shows approximately 97,000 distinct CDR3 sequences, about 10% of them singletons. The sample consisted of whole blood, taken at baseline. All receptors derive from an adult who was a healthcare worker with PCR-confirmed SARS-CoV-2 infection or an uninfected control (not recorded which). Each CDR3 is given with its conserved first and last residue. D genes are given only for firm matches. A clone size is listed for some rows: how often the clone was seen (once, few, many), or a class if it is expanded.

>TRBJ2-1|NA|TRBD2|TRBV4-2
TGTGCCAGCAGCCAAGAGAGCGGGGGGGCCAATGAGCAGTTCTTC
CASSQESGGANEQFF
>TRBJ2-3|many|NA|TRBV19
TGTGCCAGTAGTTCCAGGGCCCCTCCGTTTGGCGATACGCAGTATTTT
CASSSRAPPFGDTQYF
>TRBJ2-2|few|NA|TRBV19
TGTGCCAGTAGTATCTCAGGCAGGGTTACCGGGGAGCTGTTTTTT
CASSISGRVTGELFF
>TRBJ1-1|many|TRBD1|TRBV20-1
TGCAGTGCTAGAGTCACAGGGGGCTTGAACACTGAAGCTTTCTTT
CSARVTGGLNTEAFF
>TRBJ2-7|NA|NA|TRBV20-1
TGCAGTGGTAGATCAGCGGGCACCTACGAGCAGTACTTC
CSGRSAGTYEQYF
>TRBJ2-2|few|NA|TRBV7-2
TGTGCCAGCAGCCTCCCGATCGGGGAGCTGTTTTTT
CASSLPIGELFF
>TRBJ2-5|NA|NA|TRBV20-1
TGCAGTGCTAGAGATTTTGAGACCCAGTACTTC
CSARDFETQYF
>TRBJ1-1|many|NA|TRBV6-1
TGTGCCAGCAGTGAAGCGCCGGGGAACATGAACACTGAAGCTTTCTTT
CASSEAPGNMNTEAFF
>TRBJ2-3|NA|NA|TRBV19
TGTGCCAGCGCAATCCGGGCAGATACGCAGTATTTT
CASAIRADTQYF
>TRBJ2-5|NA|NA|TRBV3-1
TGTGCCAGCAGCCAAGACCCTCGGCGGACCCAGTACTTC
CASSQDPRRTQYF
>TRBJ2-3|many|NA|TRBV5-1
TGCGCCAGCAGCTTGTTGCCATCCCTAAACACAGATACGCAGTATTTT
CASSLLPSLNTDTQYF
>TRBJ1-4|NA|TRBD1|TRBV3-1
TGTGCCAGCAGCCAAGCCGGGACAGGGTATGAAAAACTGTTTTTT
CASSQAGTGYEKLFF
>TRBJ2-1|few|NA|TRBV20-1
TGCAGTGCTATAGGGTCGAGAAATGAGCAGTTCTTC
CSAIGSRNEQFF
>TRBJ1-1|many|NA|TRBV7-6
TGTGCCAGCAGCCTCTCCGGGGGGCGGGTCACTGAAGCTTTCTTT
CASSLSGGRVTEAFF
>TRBJ2-4|few|NA|TRBV29-1
TGCAGCGTTGTGCAAAACATTCAGTACTTC
CSVVQNIQYF
>TRBJ2-3|NA|NA|TRBV29-1
TGCAGCGTTGAAGATGTCACTAGAGGTCCAGATACGCAGTATTTT
CSVEDVTRGPDTQYF
>TRBJ2-1|many|TRBD2|TRBV19
TGTGCCAGTAGTTCTAGCGGGAACAGTTACAATGAGCAGTTCTTC
CASSSSGNSYNEQFF
>TRBJ2-3|NA|TRBD2|TRBV4-2
TGTGCCAGCAGCCAACAGACCCCCCGGGCGGGGGGCACAGATACGCAGTATTTT
CASSQQTPRAGGTDTQYF
>TRBJ1-1|many|NA|TRBV27
TGTGCCAGCAGTTTACAGGGAAGTGTATCTGAAGCTTTCTTT
CASSLQGSVSEAFF
>TRBJ1-1|medium-sized|TRBD1|TRBV29-1
TGCAGCGTAATATCCGGGACAGTGAACACTGAAGCTTTCTTT
CSVISGTVNTEAFF
>TRBJ1-2|NA|TRBD1|TRBV29-1
TGCAGCGTTGAGTACGGACAGGGAGTTGGCTACACCTTC
CSVEYGQGVGYTF
>TRBJ2-7|NA|TRBD1|TRBV6-6
TGTGCCAGCAGTTACACCGGGACAGGGAGTTCCGAGCAGTACTTC
CASSYTGTGSSEQYF
>TRBJ1-6|many|NA|TRBV15
TGTGCCACCAGCAGAGATTGGGGGGATTCACCCCTCCACTTT
CATSRDWGDSPLHF
>TRBJ1-4|many|NA|TRBV30
TGTGCCTGGGAGAGACAGCTTAATGAAAAACTGTTTTTT
CAWERQLNEKLFF
>TRBJ2-7|NA|TRBD2|TRBV5-1
TGCGCCAGCAGCTCAAGATCCGGGACTAGCGGGGGGAGCTCCTACGAGCAGTACTTC
CASSSRSGTSGGSSYEQYF
>TRBJ1-1|NA|TRBD1|TRBV5-5
TGTGCCAGCAGCAACCGGGACAGGGGAACTGAAGCTTTCTTT
CASSNRDRGTEAFF
>TRBJ2-3|NA|TRBD1|TRBV5-4
TGTGCCAGCAGCTACAGGGGGGCCAACACAGATACGCAGTATTTT
CASSYRGANTDTQYF
>TRBJ1-2|NA|NA|TRBV6-2/TRBV6-3
TGTGCCAGCAGACCGATGGTTAGGAACTATGGCTACACCTTC
CASRPMVRNYGYTF
>TRBJ2-3|few|NA|TRBV29-1
TGCAGCGCCGCTTTACAGCGGGCCACAGATACGCAGTATTTT
CSAALQRATDTQYF
>TRBJ2-3|NA|TRBD2|TRBV9
TGTGCCAGCAGCGCCGACACCGCCAGCGGGGACTACACAGATACGCAGTATTTT
CASSADTASGDYTDTQYF
>TRBJ2-7|NA|TRBD1|TRBV11-1
TGTGCCAGCAGCTTCGACTATACAGGGGGCGAGCAGTACTTC
CASSFDYTGGEQYF
>TRBJ2-2|few|NA|TRBV20-1
TGCAGTGCTAGAAGGACCAGAGAGACCGGGGAGCTGTTTTTT
CSARRTRETGELFF
>TRBJ2-3|NA|NA|TRBV9
TGTGCCAGCAGCACTAGTGGGACAAGCACAGATACGCAGTATTTT
CASSTSGTSTDTQYF
>TRBJ1-1|many|TRBD1|TRBV5-1
TGCGCCAGCAGCGTGGGACAGGGTGGAGCTTTCTTT
CASSVGQGGAFF
>TRBJ2-7|NA|TRBD1|TRBV6-5
TGTGCCAGCTCATCGGGCCGACGGACAGGGGGCTTTTCCGAGCAGTACTTC
CASSSGRRTGGFSEQYF
>TRBJ2-1|NA|TRBD2|TRBV2
TGTGCCAGCAGTGTAGGAGGGACTACTTACAATGAGCAGTTCTTC
CASSVGGTTYNEQFF
>TRBJ2-1|many|TRBD1|TRBV20-1
TGCAGTGCTTATACAGGGGGGAATGAGCAGTTCTTC
CSAYTGGNEQFF
>TRBJ2-5|NA|NA|TRBV5-4
TGTGCCAGCAGCTTTTCGGGGGGCCGCACCCAGTACTTC
CASSFSGGRTQYF
>TRBJ2-3|NA|NA|TRBV14
TGTGCCAGCAGCCAAGGGTATACGCAGTATTTT
CASSQGYTQYF
>TRBJ2-3|NA|TRBD1|TRBV20-1
TGCAGTGTACAGACAGGGGGATATACGCAGTATTTT
CSVQTGGYTQYF
>TRBJ2-2|few|TRBD2|TRBV7-9
TGTGCCAGCAGCATATCTAGCGGGAGTACCGGGGAGCTGTTTTTT
CASSISSGSTGELFF
>TRBJ2-3|NA|NA|TRBV4-3
TGCGCCAGCAGCCAAGATCCAGGGCTCACAGATACGCAGTATTTT
CASSQDPGLTDTQYF
>TRBJ1-1|NA|NA|TRBV5-5
TGTGCCAGCAGCTTTGTGACCGCAACGGAGGCTTTCTTT
CASSFVTATEAFF
>TRBJ2-4|many|NA|TRBV10-1
TGCGCCAGCAGTGAGTCTCAGGGTACCAAAAACATTCAGTACTTC
CASSESQGTKNIQYF
>TRBJ2-7|NA|NA|TRBV6-2/TRBV6-3
TGTGCCAGCAGTCAAGCTCGAGGCTTTGACGAGCAGTACTTC
CASSQARGFDEQYF
>TRBJ1-2|NA|NA|TRBV6-6
TGTGCCAGCAGTTACGGACCCAACTATGGCTACACCTTC
CASSYGPNYGYTF
>TRBJ2-7|few|NA|TRBV2
TGTGCCAGCAGCCCTCCAGGGCGGGGCGAGCAGTACTTC
CASSPPGRGEQYF
>TRBJ1-1|many|NA|TRBV6-1
TGTGCCAGCAGTGAAGATATGGATAAGGTTTCTGAAGCTTTCTTT
CASSEDMDKVSEAFF
>TRBJ2-7|NA|TRBD2|TRBV28
TGTGCCAGCAGAGTAGCGGGCTACGAGCAGCACTTC
CASRVAGYEQHF
>TRBJ2-1|many|TRBD2|TRBV6-5
TGTGCCAGCACTTGGGATAGCGGGGGTAATGAGCAGTTCTTC
CASTWDSGGNEQFF
>TRBJ1-1|many|NA|TRBV7-2
TGTGCCAGCCTTGCTTGGAACACTGAAGCTTTCTTT
CASLAWNTEAFF